A selection of T cell receptor beta chains follows, all from one sample in a study of T cell responses to AZD1222 COVID-19 vaccine. The repertoire was sequenced with immunoSEQ multiplex PCR; TCRdb's copy has only in-frame clones and lacks some. Of some 99,000 clones listed, approximately 91% were seen once; the top ten hold 7.5%. The source was peripheral blood, collected on day 0 of AZD1222 vaccination. The receptor set was obtained from an adult in good health. Each CDR3 is given with its conserved first and last residue. Fields, in order: V gene, J gene, CDR3 length, CDR3 protein.

V: TRBV5-6
J: TRBJ1-1
length: 15
CDR3: CASSLADRGTLGAFF

V: TRBV11-3
J: TRBJ1-1
length: 13
CDR3: CASSLWGTAEAFF

V: TRBV5-1
J: TRBJ2-3
length: 13
CDR3: CASSLTQADTQYF

V: TRBV7-2
J: TRBJ1-6
length: 13
CDR3: CASSLAQNSPLHF

V: TRBV9
J: TRBJ1-2
length: 13
CDR3: CASSVATGGGYTF

V: TRBV2
J: TRBJ1-1
length: 15
CDR3: CASSENYGAATEAFF

V: TRBV11-2
J: TRBJ1-5
length: 18
CDR3: CASSLDTLGSRKDQPQHF

V: TRBV7-2
J: TRBJ2-1
length: 15
CDR3: CASSLFRGADNEQFF

V: TRBV5-1
J: TRBJ1-1
length: 15
CDR3: CASTFSGGSNTEAFF

V: TRBV6-5
J: TRBJ1-4
length: 15
CDR3: CASRWTGEANEKLFF

V: TRBV12-5
J: TRBJ1-3
length: 16
CDR3: CASGLPTTRPGNTIYF

V: TRBV5-1
J: TRBJ1-2
length: 14
CDR3: CASSPPDRGAGYTF

V: TRBV6-5
J: TRBJ2-1
length: 12
CDR3: CARGQAWGEQFF

V: TRBV3-1/TRBV3-2
J: TRBJ1-6
length: 13
CDR3: CASSQEGSVPLHF

V: TRBV27
J: TRBJ2-1
length: 15
CDR3: CASSGPGQGANEQFF

V: TRBV5-5
J: TRBJ2-1
length: 15
CDR3: CASSLGDRSYNEQFF

V: TRBV7-2
J: TRBJ2-7
length: 16
CDR3: CASSRRTSGRAHEQYF

V: TRBV5-4
J: TRBJ1-1
length: 12
CDR3: CATENPNTEAFF

V: TRBV19
J: TRBJ1-2
length: 14
CDR3: CASSITGQSYGYTF

V: TRBV15
J: TRBJ2-7
length: 14
CDR3: CATSRDLGSYEQYF

V: TRBV4-1
J: TRBJ1-2
length: 16
CDR3: CASSQDPSGTNYGYTF

V: TRBV3-1/TRBV3-2
J: TRBJ1-1
length: 15
CDR3: CASSQAATMNTEAFF

V: TRBV30
J: TRBJ2-7
length: 15
CDR3: CAWSVGTGVPYEQYF

V: TRBV19
J: TRBJ1-2
length: 16
CDR3: CASSPGPGTRDYGYTF

V: TRBV2
J: TRBJ2-7
length: 14
CDR3: CASSEDLVSYEQYF

V: TRBV19
J: TRBJ1-5
length: 15
CDR3: CASSGGQLIDQPQHF

V: TRBV4-2
J: TRBJ2-2
length: 13
CDR3: CASSQRGTGELFF

V: TRBV7-8
J: TRBJ1-5
length: 16
CDR3: CASSLVGGQFNQPQHF

V: TRBV5-1
J: TRBJ2-3
length: 15
CDR3: CASSLGAGSTDTQYF

V: TRBV7-2
J: TRBJ1-4
length: 13
CDR3: CASSLGWGEKLFF

V: TRBV11-2
J: TRBJ1-5
length: 14
CDR3: CASSLGYSNQPQHF

V: TRBV30
J: TRBJ1-1
length: 9
CDR3: CAGGQLAFF

V: TRBV29-1
J: TRBJ2-3
length: 14
CDR3: CSASTGVAADTQYF

V: TRBV7-2
J: TRBJ2-2
length: 14
CDR3: CASSLVWNTGELFF

V: TRBV6-5
J: TRBJ1-2
length: 11
CDR3: CASSTGRGYTF

V: TRBV3-1/TRBV3-2
J: TRBJ1-2
length: 12
CDR3: CASSPRGWGYTF

V: TRBV5-8
J: TRBJ2-3
length: 13
CDR3: CASSFSGFGTQYF

V: TRBV12-3/TRBV12-4
J: TRBJ1-2
length: 12
CDR3: CASSLSPYGYTF

V: TRBV7-2
J: TRBJ1-6
length: 17
CDR3: CASSLQGSRNYNSPLHF

V: TRBV5-4
J: TRBJ2-1
length: 14
CDR3: CASSFSGSPNEQFF

V: TRBV5-6
J: TRBJ2-7
length: 13
CDR3: CASSGGRPYEQYF

V: TRBV6-1
J: TRBJ2-7
length: 16
CDR3: CASSEQASTKGAEQYF

V: TRBV4-2
J: TRBJ1-3
length: 12
CDR3: CASSVSGNTIYF

V: TRBV21-1
J: TRBJ1-3
length: 16
CDR3: CASSKGEGRSGNTIYF

V: TRBV15
J: TRBJ1-4
length: 14
CDR3: CATSRRDFNEKLFF

V: TRBV12-5
J: TRBJ2-3
length: 13
CDR3: CASGLKGADTQYF

V: TRBV18
J: TRBJ1-5
length: 13
CDR3: CASSLESNQPQHF

V: TRBV10-3
J: TRBJ2-3
length: 14
CDR3: CAISGTGGTDTQYF

V: TRBV4-2
J: TRBJ1-4
length: 14
CDR3: CASSLDRTNEKLFF

V: TRBV12-3/TRBV12-4
J: TRBJ2-7
length: 13
CDR3: CASKTGGGYEQYF

V: TRBV5-1
J: TRBJ2-1
length: 14
CDR3: CASSPGDSYNEQFF